This T cell receptor beta chain is from a study of cytomegalovirus exposure and HLA in healthy donors (dated by TCRdb to the late 2010s). About the full investigation: An earlier analysis of some 550 of the donors reported 250 to 300 Gb of sequence data and some 120 million unique TCR beta sequences from about 200 million T cells. To decide whether each TCR beta V gene segment behaved as functional or pseudogenic, an earlier analysis of several hundred of the donors relied on high-throughput TCR beta sequencing. Alongside the repertoire data, information on donor age, sex, ethnicity and CMV serostatus was compiled. Class I and class II HLA loci were covered by the typing at four-digit resolution. In a later analysis, previously published TCR beta repertoires from 500 to 750 donors were re-analyzed and high-resolution HLA genotyping was added so that TCR occurrence patterns could be studied. A later genetic analysis used genome-wide SNP genotypes for about three fifths of the 666 donors, treating that subset as a discovery cohort. Rather than drawing on any new phenotypic data, the later analysis identified candidate immune exposures from TCR beta sequences and the way those sequences occurred across donors. Because of strong linkage in the cohort, roughly five DR-DQ haplotypes were treated as single units for association and clustering. High-throughput TCR immunosequencing, statistical association of individual TCRs with disease status, and machine learning were combined to predict cytomegalovirus infection status. An early release covering approximately 600 HLA-typed donors comprised about 300 gigabases of sequencing data and tens of millions of unique TCR sequences. A separate validation cohort of about 110 different subjects was used in addition to the 666-subject first cohort. The study used immunosequencing to profile the T cell repertoires of more than 650 subjects and linked those repertoires to cytomegalovirus serostatus. Typing coverage varied by locus: about 620-640 donors for A, B, C, DRB1 and DQB1; roughly 500 for DQA1; about 600 for DPA1; around 450 for DPB1. Every repertoire in the discovery cohort had been generated on one and the same sequencing platform. Among about 390 genotyped donors of the cohort, an average of around 240,000 unique TCR beta nucleotide sequences were sequenced per donor, about a sixth of them non-productive. The genetic ancestry cluster associated with self-reported Caucasian donors included 65% to 90% of the 398 genotyped donors. The study aimed to test whether signatures of past pathogen exposure could be identified by cataloging public T cell receptors. Study-wide findings and limitations: A later genetic analysis associated a missense DCLRE1C variant with V-gene and J-gene trimming of TCR beta chains, and an independent cohort replicated the association. The authors suggested that the approach could potentially be extended to other disease states and immunological phenotypes. Because counts were too low, seventeen rarely observed V segments, including chromosome 9 orphons, were excluded from the earlier analysis of 587 of the donors. Because HLA typing was unavailable for some donors at each locus, only the typed subset was used in association tests. In a later analysis, HLA-associated TCR beta chains showed more clonal expansion and lower generation probabilities than non-associated chains that were equally common. A later analysis found that TCR association rates varied across HLA loci, with DRB1 alleles showing the most associated TCRs and HLA-C alleles the fewest. A few of the identified cytomegalovirus-associated TCR beta chains were confirmed in vitro to be specific for cytomegalovirus antigens. In the study, around 160 TCR beta chains were listed as associated with cytomegalovirus. The presence/absence analyses assumed that sequencing depth was roughly uniform across donors, and that assumption may not be true. The only immune exposure information available for the cohort was CMV serostatus. According to a later analysis, most CMV-associated TCR beta chains appeared to be HLA-restricted, and the HLA associations seemed to be driven largely by CMV exposure. Cytomegalovirus status was reported to be diagnosed by the classifier with high specificity and sensitivity in both the original and validation cohorts. A further reported finding was that TCR beta sequences accurately predicted the HLA-A and HLA-B alleles for most subjects in the first cohort. Strong co-occurrence of HLA alleles, especially DR and DQ, made assigning TCR associations to individual alleles difficult. While some public TCRs were present in many individuals, most TCR sequences turned up only very rarely across donors. In a later analysis, several top co-occurrence clusters were reported to appear linked to parvovirus B19, influenza, CMV and Epstein-Barr virus. In a later analysis, more than 15,000 TCR beta sequences were associated with specific HLA alleles at a false discovery rate of 0.05. The sequencing pipeline was judged likely to have produced a cluster of highly shared sequence variants as a technical artifact. According to a later genetic analysis, donors in an Asian-associated ancestry cluster had fewer N-insertions in productive TCRs than the approximately 650-donor mean. Broadly in line with IMGT annotations, most TCR beta V segments showed up in productive rearrangements about 87% or about 30% of the time in an earlier analysis of around 550 of the donors. Only TCR beta chains were sequenced in this cohort, and the absence of alpha or paired-chain data limited detectable features. Some IMGT-functional V segments, including TRBV6-2 and TRBV6-3, could not be told apart with the 87-base-pair reads, so those segments were excluded. Linkage disequilibrium might explain the correlated functional status among segregating V segments, but an unknown experimental factor could not be ruled out.

As regards this clone: No cognate antigen has been identified for it. The input lacks base qualities; no much larger clone sits a single base away. Other DNA sequences in the sample encode the same CDR3.

The library was obtained by the immunoSEQ multiplex PCR assay. For the multiplex PCR, a mixture combining 60 forward primers for TCR Vbeta segments and 13 reverse primers for TCR Jbeta segments was used. The CDR3 region of rearranged TCR beta genes was amplified from genomic DNA by a multiplex PCR assay. The amplified TCR beta libraries were sequenced on the Illumina HiSeq System as 87-base-pair reads. Per the authors' processing: In a later analysis, about 80 million unique TCR beta chains were counted across the approximately 620 repertoires, and about 10 million of these chains were shared by at least two donors. Raw reads were error-corrected and collapsed into unique sequences with a nearest-neighbor algorithm that merged closely related sequences to remove PCR and sequencing errors. Alignment of CDR3 sequences to IMGT reference sequences was used to assign V, D and J gene segments. Each retained sequence needed at least a six-nucleotide match to both a V gene segment and a J gene segment. A rearrangement counted as productive if the CDR3 had no stop codons and remained in frame with V and J, and every other rearrangement counted as non-productive. Following IMGT convention, CDR3 was defined as the stretch from the second conserved V-encoded cysteine up to the conserved J-encoded phenylalanine. Sequences without an unambiguous match to a single V gene segment were excluded from the earlier analysis of almost 600 of the donors. An earlier analysis of about 590 of the donors classified V segments as functional when productive rearrangements were above 56.7% and as segregating when the standard deviation between donors was above 5%. A statistical classification framework was built to diagnose cytomegalovirus status from the catalog of TCR beta chain sequences. In a later analysis, TCR nucleotide sequences were compared against IMGT/GENE-DB human TR gene sequences so that V and J genes could be assigned. A later analysis assigned CDR3 sequences and most-parsimonious VDJ recombination scenarios with the TCRdist pipeline. A later analysis defined each TCR beta chain by its CDR3 amino acid sequence plus V-gene family, and excluded reads lacking a unique V-gene family. As a way to deal with suspected cross-contamination and a sequencing artifact, a later analysis dropped 592 nucleotide sequences that were highly shared and had low generation probability. In a later analysis, a clonal expansion index for each public chain was calculated from normalized within-repertoire ranks of inferred template counts. In a later analysis, generation probabilities were computed with a VDJ recombination model fitted to out-of-frame rearrangements, and the resulting probabilities were checked against IGoR. Hypergeometric tests were used in a later analysis to score TCR-TCR, TCR-HLA and TCR-CMV co-occurrence, with a repertoire-size bias correction applied to the TCR pairs. A later analysis estimated false discovery rates by permuting HLA or CMV assignments 20 times. In a later analysis, co-occurring TCRs were grouped with DBSCAN, and TCRdist sequence similarity was added when clustering was performed within HLA-allele-positive subsets. Repertoires with fewer than 30,000 or more than 120,000 public chains were left out of co-occurrence clustering, as were five repertoires with anomalous nucleotide sharing. TCRdb's version of the immuneACCESS table is confined to in-frame rearrangements and falls short of the full clone set. An unresolved V gene accounts for under half of the shortfall where checked; the remainder is of unknown origin. The DNA was the basis for D and trimming; V, J and clone size are from that table. The sample table contains 100,000 to 150,000 clones; only one count was recorded for around 70% of them. 2.9% of the sample is in the top ten clones.

The cohort comprised 710 or so healthy bone marrow donors. Cohort members were all nominally healthy when sampled, although unrecorded immune exposures were likely present. Of the approximately 700 cohort members, 250 to 300 had a positive CMV serostatus and about 360 had a negative one, while no CMV serostatus was recorded for the donor. Every donor gave a peripheral blood sample, and the peripheral blood mononuclear cells from that sample were used for TCR beta sequencing. Genomic DNA was extracted from the blood cell samples with the Qiagen DNeasy Blood Extraction Kit. For this chain, trimming is 6 bases at the V end and 0 bases at the J end, and the number of junction bases without a gene match is 2. The CDR3 sequence holds 15 residues, the cysteine and phenylalanine included. The kept DNA is CDR3 alone, 45 bases in frame from the first base. Per the germline V gene, SNHLY is the CDR1 and FYNNEI is the CDR2.

Sequenced material: PBMCs. The clonotype was recovered from a human donor in good health. Here the chain combines TRBV2 and TRBJ2-5; TRBD2 lines up with 12 middle nucleotides. DNA sequence: TGTGCCAGCAGCGGGACTAGCGGGTACCAAGAGACCCAGTACTTC. Its coded protein is CASSGTSGYQETQYF.